The 20 T cell receptor beta chains below come from one sample, sequenced in a study of blood T cell repertoires in COVID-19. Only in-frame clones appear in the TCRdb table, and some are missing; sequencing was by immunoSEQ multiplex PCR. The table includes roughly 250,000 clones, around 83% detected once. Material for sequencing was peripheral blood. These receptors originate from a woman aged 45-59 years with acute or convalescent COVID-19.

V gene TRBV6-2 or TRBV6-3 combines with J gene TRBJ2-1; 10 nucleotides line up with TRBD2. There are 17 residues in the CDR3. The germline gives CDR1 MNHEY, CDR2 SVGEGT. The trim removed 6 bases at V and 0 bases at J, leaving 8 bases unmatched. CDR3 in amino acids: CASSPRGLAVSYNEQFF. The CDR3 DNA follows: TGTGCCAGCAGCCCTCGTGGACTAGCGGTCTCCTACAATGAGCAGTTCTTC.

The chain uses TRBV18 and TRBJ1-6, with a weak D call TRBD1 (6 bases). The CDR3 is made up of 15 amino acids. Germline assignment: CDR1 KGHSH and CDR2 LQKENI. Trimming stripped 2 bases from V and 7 bases from J, with 12 bases between. The CDR3 reads CASSPGQPGNSPLHF. CDR3 DNA: TGTGCCAGCTCACCAGGACAGCCGGGGAATTCACCCCTCCACTTT.

This clone occurred a few times. This chain joins TRBV30 and TRBJ1-4; D gene uncertain. Germline assignment: CDR1 GTSNPN and CDR2 SVGIG (reference sequence). With 1 base removed from V and 0 bases from J, the gap between germline ends came to 12 bases. There are 16 residues in the CDR3. The CDR3 DNA reads TGTGCCTGGAGTGCACTACCGGGAACAACTAATGAAAAACTGTTTTTT. The encoded protein is CAWSALPGTTNEKLFF.

V gene TRBV7-2 combines with J gene TRBJ2-3, with D possibly TRBD2 on 5 matching bases. V was trimmed by 1 base and J by 1 base, leaving 9 bases between them. The CDR3 consists of 15 residues. Germline V gene sequence: CDR1 SGHTA, CDR2 FQGNSA. The CDR3 loop is CASSLGLPGTDTQYF. DNA for the CDR3: TGTGCCAGCAGCTTAGGACTACCCGGCACAGATACGCAGTATTTT.

This clone appeared a single time. The J gene is TRBJ1-5, the V gene TRBV30; 8 nucleotides line up with TRBD1. V trimming: 4 bases; J trimming: 7 bases; junction bases outside the gene matches: 6. CDR1 and CDR2 (germline): GTSNPN, SVGIG (reference sequence). The CDR3 spans 13 residues. The CDR3 nucleotides read TGTGCCTGGACAGGGGGCGCGGGGCAGCCCCAGCATTTT. Translation: CAWTGGAGQPQHF.

This chain connects TRBV29-1 to TRBJ1-1; D unresolved. Trimming removed 4 bases at V and 1 base at J, with 7 bases between. This CDR3 has 12 residues. Germline CDR1 SQVTM, CDR2 ANQGSEA. CDR3 residues: CSVAWRNTEAFF. The CDR3 nucleotides read TGCAGCGTTGCCTGGAGGAACACTGAAGCTTTCTTT.

The rearrangement links TRBV19 to TRBJ2-7; TRBD2 matches at 8 bases. Trimming cost V 8 bases and J 0 bases; bases outside gene matches: 6. The V gene's germline CDR1 is LNHDA and CDR2 SQIVND (reference sequence). The CDR3 has 14 residues. This CDR3 is CASSTSASSYEQYF. Written as DNA, the CDR3 is TGTGCCAGTTCGACTAGCGCGAGCTCCTACGAGCAGTACTTC.

This clone was detected once. The rearrangement links TRBV10-3 to TRBJ2-5; TRBD2 aligns across 9 bases. Germline V gene lookup returns CDR1 ENHRY and CDR2 SYGVKD. Trimming at V came to 2 bases and at J to 3 bases, leaving 4 bases not matched to a gene. The CDR3 consists of 15 residues. CDR3 protein: CAISEGREGKETQYF. The CDR3 nucleotides are TGTGCCATCAGTGAGGGGCGGGAGGGCAAAGAGACCCAGTACTTC.

The chain joins TRBV6-2 or TRBV6-3 to TRBJ2-7; 9 nucleotides agree with TRBD1. The CDR3 contains 15 residues. The J segment lost 5 bases and the V segment lost 5 bases, leaving 10 bases of the junction unmatched. The germline gives CDR1 MNHEY, CDR2 SVGEGT. CDR3 nucleotides: TGTGCCAGCAGTGGGGCCGGGACAGGGTACCACGAGCAGTACTTC. This encodes CASSGAGTGYHEQYF.

The CDR3 here is CASSISFGTLYGYTF. The CDR3 DNA reads TGTGCCAGTAGTATAAGTTTCGGGACTCTCTATGGCTACACCTTC. The chain recombines TRBV19 with TRBJ1-2; TRBD1 might be the D (5 bases). The V and J ends lost 2 bases and 4 bases respectively, with 14 bases between them. Per the germline V gene, CDR1 is LNHDA and CDR2 is SQIVND (reference sequence). The CDR3 has 15 residues.

The CDR3 here is CASSPTLTVNTDTQYF. The DNA for the CDR3 is TGCGCCAGCAGCCCGACTTTGACAGTTAACACAGATACGCAGTATTTT. The chain carries TRBV5-1 and TRBJ2-3; D perhaps matches TRBD1 (5 bases). V was clipped by 4 bases and J by 2 bases, with 17 bases between them. The germline V gene has CDR1 SGHRS and CDR2 YFSETQ. CDR3 length equals 16 residues.

The chain uses TRBV30 and TRBJ1-2, with D possibly matching TRBD1 (5 bases). Germline CDR1 is GTSNPN and CDR2 is SVGIG (reference sequence). The CDR3 runs 13 residues. V gave up 6 bases and J gave up 4 bases, with 15 bases separating them. DNA for the CDR3: TGTGCCTGTCAGGGAGGTGAATCCTATGGCTACACCTTC. Protein product: CACQGGESYGYTF.

The chain links TRBV2 to TRBJ2-3; 7 nucleotides line up with TRBD2. The CDR3 consists of 16 residues. Germline V gene lookup returns CDR1 SNHLY and CDR2 FYNNEI. V trimming: 5 bases; J trimming: 1 base; junction bases outside the gene matches: 9. CDR3 loop: CASSLWGGRGTDTQYF. The CDR3 DNA reads TGTGCCAGCAGTCTGTGGGGGGGGAGGGGCACAGATACGCAGTATTTT.

The J gene is TRBJ1-2, the V gene TRBV6-5; D uncertain. In germline, CDR1 is MNHEY, CDR2 SVGAGI. V dropped 6 bases and J dropped 2 bases, with 10 bases sitting between them. The CDR3 has 13 residues. CDR3 sequence: CASSRESNYGYTF. CDR3 nucleotide sequence: TGTGCCAGCAGCCGCGAATCCAACTATGGCTACACCTTC.

The rearrangement joins TRBV4-1 to TRBJ2-5, with D possibly being TRBD2 (5 bases). Germline V gene data show CDR1 as MGHRA and CDR2 as YSYEKL. The V gene lost 0 bases and the J gene lost 3 bases, with 14 bases spanning the gap. The CDR3 runs 16 residues. The CDR3 sequence is CASSQDLRGLKETQYF. The CDR3 DNA follows: TGCGCCAGCAGCCAAGACTTACGGGGATTGAAAGAGACCCAGTACTTC.

The chain uses TRBV19 and TRBJ2-1; 13 nucleotides line up with TRBD2. The CDR3 length is 15 residues. With V trimmed by 3 bases and J by 9 bases, 5 bases remained unmatched. CDR1 is LNHDA and CDR2 is SQIVND in the germline V gene (reference sequence). The CDR3 nucleotides read TGTGCCAGTAGTATCGCCGGGACTAGCGGGATTGAGCAGTTCTTC. Translation gives CASSIAGTSGIEQFF.

This chain connects TRBV9 to TRBJ2-7; TRBD1 is a possible D gene (6 bases). This CDR3 comprises 14 residues. V was trimmed by 3 bases and J by 0 bases, leaving 10 bases between them. Germline V gives CDR1 SGDLS, CDR2 YYNGEE. The CDR3: CASSAPDSSYEQYF. Written as DNA, the CDR3 is TGTGCCAGCAGCGCCCCGGACAGCTCCTACGAGCAGTACTTC.

This chain connects TRBV6-2 or TRBV6-3 to TRBJ2-1; the match to TRBD2 covers 7 bases. Germline assignment: CDR1 MNHEY and CDR2 SVGEGT. J gave up 15 bases and V 0 bases, and 8 bases lay outside the gene matches. This CDR3 has 13 amino acids. The CDR3 region is CASSYSGGSVRFF. The CDR3 nucleotides are TGTGCCAGCAGTTACTCCGGGGGGTCGGTGCGGTTCTTC.

The V call is TRBV20-1, the J call TRBJ2-7, with 7 positions matching TRBD1. The CDR3 length is 11 residues. V lost 5 bases and J lost 6; bases outside the gene matches: 4. The germline gives CDR1 DFQATT, CDR2 SNEGSKA (reference sequence). This chain's CDR3 is CSAPTGAEQYF. The CDR3 DNA reads TGCAGTGCTCCTACAGGGGCCGAGCAGTACTTC.

The chain employs TRBV6-5 and TRBJ1-5; D is unclear. The CDR3 is 13 residues long. V lost 6 bases and J 4 bases, leaving 10 bases between the germline ends. In germline, CDR1 is MNHEY, CDR2 SVGAGI. CDR3: CASSSYPNQPQHF. CDR3 bases: TGTGCCAGCAGCTCCTACCCTAATCAGCCCCAGCATTTT.